This entry describes one T cell receptor beta chain. Between the trimmed V and J ends, which lost 3 bases and 7 bases, there was a span of 12 bases. This CDR3 region has 14 residues. CDR1 SGHTA and CDR2 FQGNSA come from the germline V gene. TCRdb reanalysed the RT-PCR reads using MiXCR and keeps one entry per CDR3 protein. Of about 700,000 distinct CDR3 sequences detected, around 14% appear once; the ten largest clones hold 3.6%. The chain uses TRBV7-2 and TRBJ2-2; a weak D match, TRBD2 (5 bases). The specimen was memory CD4+ T cells from blood. This TCR came from a female donor in good health, serving as a healthy control. CDR3 bases: TGTGCCAGCAGCTTTTACGGAGGTGGCGGGGAGCTGTTTTTT. It specifies CASSFYGGGGELFF.